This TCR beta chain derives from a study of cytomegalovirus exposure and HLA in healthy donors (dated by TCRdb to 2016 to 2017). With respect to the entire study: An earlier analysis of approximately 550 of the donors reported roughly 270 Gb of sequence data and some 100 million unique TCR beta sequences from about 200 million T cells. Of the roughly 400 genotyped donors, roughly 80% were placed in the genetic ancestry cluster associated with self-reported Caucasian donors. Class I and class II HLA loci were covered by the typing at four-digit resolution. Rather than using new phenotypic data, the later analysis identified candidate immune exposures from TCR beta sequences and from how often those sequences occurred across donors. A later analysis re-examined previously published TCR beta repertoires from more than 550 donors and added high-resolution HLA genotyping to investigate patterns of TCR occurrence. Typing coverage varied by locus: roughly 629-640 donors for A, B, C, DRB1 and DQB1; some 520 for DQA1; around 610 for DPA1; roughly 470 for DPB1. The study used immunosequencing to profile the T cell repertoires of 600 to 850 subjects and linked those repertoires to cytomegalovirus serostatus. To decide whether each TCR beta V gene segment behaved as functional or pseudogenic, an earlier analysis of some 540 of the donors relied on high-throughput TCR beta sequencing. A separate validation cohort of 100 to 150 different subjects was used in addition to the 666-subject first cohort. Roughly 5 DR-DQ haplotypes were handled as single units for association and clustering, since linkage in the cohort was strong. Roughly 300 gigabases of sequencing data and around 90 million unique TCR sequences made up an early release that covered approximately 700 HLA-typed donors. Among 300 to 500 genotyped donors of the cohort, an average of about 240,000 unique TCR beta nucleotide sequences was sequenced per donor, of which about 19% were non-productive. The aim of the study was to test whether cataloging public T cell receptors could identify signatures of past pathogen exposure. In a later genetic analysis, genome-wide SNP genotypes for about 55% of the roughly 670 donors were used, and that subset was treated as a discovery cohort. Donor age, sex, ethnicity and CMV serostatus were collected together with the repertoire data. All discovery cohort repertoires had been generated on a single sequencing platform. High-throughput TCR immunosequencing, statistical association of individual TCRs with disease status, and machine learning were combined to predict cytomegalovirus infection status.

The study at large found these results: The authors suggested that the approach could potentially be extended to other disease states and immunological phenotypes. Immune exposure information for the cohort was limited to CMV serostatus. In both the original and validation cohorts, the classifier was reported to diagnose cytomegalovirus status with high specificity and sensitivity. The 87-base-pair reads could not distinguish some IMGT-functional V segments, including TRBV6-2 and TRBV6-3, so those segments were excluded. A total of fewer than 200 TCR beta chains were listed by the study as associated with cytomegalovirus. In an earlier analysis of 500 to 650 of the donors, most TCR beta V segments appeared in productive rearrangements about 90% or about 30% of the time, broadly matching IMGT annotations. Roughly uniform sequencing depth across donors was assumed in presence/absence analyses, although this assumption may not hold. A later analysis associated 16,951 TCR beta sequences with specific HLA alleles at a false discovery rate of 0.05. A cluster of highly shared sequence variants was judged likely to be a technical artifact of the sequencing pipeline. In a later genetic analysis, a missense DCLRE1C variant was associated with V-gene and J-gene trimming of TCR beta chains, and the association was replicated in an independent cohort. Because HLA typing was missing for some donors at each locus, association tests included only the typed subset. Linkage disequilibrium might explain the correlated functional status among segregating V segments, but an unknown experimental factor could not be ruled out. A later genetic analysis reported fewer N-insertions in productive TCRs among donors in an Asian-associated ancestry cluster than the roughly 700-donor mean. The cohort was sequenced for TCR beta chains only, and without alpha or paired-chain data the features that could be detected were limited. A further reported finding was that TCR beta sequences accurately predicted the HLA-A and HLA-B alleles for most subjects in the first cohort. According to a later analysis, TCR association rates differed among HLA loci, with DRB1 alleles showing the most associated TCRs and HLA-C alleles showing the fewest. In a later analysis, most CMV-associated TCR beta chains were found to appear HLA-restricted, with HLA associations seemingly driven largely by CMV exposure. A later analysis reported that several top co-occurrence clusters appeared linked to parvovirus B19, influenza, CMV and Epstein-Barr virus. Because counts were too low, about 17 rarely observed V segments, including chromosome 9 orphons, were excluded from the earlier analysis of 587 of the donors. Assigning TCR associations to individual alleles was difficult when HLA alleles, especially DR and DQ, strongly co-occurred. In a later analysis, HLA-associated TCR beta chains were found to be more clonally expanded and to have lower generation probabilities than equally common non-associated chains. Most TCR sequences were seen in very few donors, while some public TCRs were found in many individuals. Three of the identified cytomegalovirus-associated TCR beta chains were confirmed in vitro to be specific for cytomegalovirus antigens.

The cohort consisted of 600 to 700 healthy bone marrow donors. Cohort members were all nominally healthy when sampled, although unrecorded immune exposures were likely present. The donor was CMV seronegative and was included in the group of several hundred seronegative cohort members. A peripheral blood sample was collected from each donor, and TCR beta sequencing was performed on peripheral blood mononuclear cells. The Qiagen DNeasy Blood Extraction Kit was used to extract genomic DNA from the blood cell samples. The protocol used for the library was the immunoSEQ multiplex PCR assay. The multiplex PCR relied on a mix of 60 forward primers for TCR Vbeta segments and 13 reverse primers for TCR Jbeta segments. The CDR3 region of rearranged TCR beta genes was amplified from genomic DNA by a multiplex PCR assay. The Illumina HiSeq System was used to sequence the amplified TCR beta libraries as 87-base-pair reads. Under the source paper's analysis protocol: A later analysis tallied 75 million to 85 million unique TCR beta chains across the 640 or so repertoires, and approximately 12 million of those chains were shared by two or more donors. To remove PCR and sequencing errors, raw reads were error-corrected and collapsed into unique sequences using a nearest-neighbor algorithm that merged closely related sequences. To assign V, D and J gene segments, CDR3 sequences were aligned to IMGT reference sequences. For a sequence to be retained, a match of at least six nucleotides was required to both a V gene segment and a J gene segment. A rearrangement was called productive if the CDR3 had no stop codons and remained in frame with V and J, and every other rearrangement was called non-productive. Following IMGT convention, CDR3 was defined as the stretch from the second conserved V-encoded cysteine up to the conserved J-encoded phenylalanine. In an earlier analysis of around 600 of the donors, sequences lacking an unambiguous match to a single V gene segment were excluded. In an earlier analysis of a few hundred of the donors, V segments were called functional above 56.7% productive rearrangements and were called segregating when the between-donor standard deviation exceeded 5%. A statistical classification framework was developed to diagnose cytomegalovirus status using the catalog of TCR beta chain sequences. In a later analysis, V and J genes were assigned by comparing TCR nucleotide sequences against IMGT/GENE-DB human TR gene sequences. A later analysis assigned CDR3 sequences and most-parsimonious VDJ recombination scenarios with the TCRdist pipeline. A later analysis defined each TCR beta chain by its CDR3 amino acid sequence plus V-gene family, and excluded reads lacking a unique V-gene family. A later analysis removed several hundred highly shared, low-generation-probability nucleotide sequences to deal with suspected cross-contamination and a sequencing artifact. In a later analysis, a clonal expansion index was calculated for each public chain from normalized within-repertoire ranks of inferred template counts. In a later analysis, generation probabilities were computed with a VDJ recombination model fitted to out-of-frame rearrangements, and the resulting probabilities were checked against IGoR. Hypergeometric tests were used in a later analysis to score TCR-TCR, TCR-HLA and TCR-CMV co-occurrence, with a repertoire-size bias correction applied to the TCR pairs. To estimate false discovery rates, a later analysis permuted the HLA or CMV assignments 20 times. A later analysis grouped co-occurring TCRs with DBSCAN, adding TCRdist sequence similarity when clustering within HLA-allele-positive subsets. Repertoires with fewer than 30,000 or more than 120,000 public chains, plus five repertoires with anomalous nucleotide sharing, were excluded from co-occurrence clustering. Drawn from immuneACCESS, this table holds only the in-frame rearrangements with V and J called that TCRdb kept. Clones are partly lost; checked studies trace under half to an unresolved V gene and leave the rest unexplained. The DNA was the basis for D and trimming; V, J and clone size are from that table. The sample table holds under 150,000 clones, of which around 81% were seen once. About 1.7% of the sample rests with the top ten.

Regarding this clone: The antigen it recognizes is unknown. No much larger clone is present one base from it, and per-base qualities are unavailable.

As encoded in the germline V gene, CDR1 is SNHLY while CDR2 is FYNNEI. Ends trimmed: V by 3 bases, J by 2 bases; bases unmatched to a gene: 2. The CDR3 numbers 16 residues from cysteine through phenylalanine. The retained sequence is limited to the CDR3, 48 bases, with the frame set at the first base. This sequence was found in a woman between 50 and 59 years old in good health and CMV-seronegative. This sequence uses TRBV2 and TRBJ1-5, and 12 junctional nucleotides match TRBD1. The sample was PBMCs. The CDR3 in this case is CASSEGQGAGNQPQHF. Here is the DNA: TGTGCCAGCAGTGAGGGACAGGGGGCCGGCAATCAGCCCCAGCATTTT. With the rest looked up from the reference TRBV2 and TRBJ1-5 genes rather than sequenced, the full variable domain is EPEVTQTPSHQVTQMGQEVILRCVPISNHLYFYWYRQILGQKVEFLVSFYNNEISEKSEIFDDQFSVERPDGSNFTLKIRSTKLEDSAMYFCASSEGQGAGNQPQHFGDGTRLSIL.